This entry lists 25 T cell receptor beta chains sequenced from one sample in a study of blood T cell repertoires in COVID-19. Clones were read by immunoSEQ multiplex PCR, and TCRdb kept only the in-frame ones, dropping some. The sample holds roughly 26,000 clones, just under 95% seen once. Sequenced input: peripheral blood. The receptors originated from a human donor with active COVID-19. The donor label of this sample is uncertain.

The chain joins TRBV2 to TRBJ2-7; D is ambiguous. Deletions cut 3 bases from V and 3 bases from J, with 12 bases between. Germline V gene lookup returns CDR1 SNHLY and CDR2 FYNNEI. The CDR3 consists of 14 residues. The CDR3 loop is CASSEEQTYYEQYF. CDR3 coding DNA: TGTGCCAGCAGTGAGGAACAGACCTACTACGAGCAGTACTTC.

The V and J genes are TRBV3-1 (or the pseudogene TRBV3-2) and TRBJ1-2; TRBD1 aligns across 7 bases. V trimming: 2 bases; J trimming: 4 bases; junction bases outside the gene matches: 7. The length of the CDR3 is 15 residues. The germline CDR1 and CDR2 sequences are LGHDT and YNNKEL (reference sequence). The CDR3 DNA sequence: TGTGCCAGCAGCCAACGCGCACGGACAGGCTATGGCTACACCTTC. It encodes CASSQRARTGYGYTF.

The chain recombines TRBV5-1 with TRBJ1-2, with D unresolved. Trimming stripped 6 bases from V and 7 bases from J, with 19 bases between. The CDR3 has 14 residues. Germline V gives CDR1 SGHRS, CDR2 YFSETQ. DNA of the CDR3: TGCGCCAGCAAGCCTAGTGAGGGATCGTCTGGCTACACCTTC. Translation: CASKPSEGSSGYTF.

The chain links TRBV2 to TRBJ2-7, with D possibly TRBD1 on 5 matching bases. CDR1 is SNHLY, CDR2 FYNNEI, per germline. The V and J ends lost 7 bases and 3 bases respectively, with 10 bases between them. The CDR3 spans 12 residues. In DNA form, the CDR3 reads TGTGCCAGCAAAACTGACAGCTACGAGCAGTACTTC. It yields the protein CASKTDSYEQYF.

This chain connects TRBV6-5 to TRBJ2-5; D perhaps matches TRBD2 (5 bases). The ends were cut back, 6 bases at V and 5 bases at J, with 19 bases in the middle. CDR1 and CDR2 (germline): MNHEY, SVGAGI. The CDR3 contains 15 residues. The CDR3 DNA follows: TGTGCCAGCAGGATGCGAGGAGGCAGTACGGAGACCCAGTACTTC. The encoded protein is CASRMRGGSTETQYF.

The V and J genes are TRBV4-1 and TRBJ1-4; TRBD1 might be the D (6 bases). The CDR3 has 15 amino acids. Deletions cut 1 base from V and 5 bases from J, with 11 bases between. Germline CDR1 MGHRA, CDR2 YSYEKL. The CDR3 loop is CASSQVGALNEKLFF. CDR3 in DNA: TGCGCCAGCAGCCAAGTGGGGGCCTTAAATGAAAAACTGTTTTTT.

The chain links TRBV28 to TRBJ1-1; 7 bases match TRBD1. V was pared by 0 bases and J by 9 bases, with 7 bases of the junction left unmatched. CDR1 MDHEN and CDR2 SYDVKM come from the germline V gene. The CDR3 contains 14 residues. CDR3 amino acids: CASSLWRDRPQAFF. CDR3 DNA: TGTGCCAGCAGTTTATGGAGGGACAGACCTCAAGCTTTCTTT.

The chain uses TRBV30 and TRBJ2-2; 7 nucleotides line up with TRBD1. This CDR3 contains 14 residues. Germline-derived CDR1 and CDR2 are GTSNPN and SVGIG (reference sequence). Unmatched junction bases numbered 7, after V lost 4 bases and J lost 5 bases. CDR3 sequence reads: CAWTRTGYTGELFF. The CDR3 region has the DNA TGTGCCTGGACGAGGACAGGCTATACCGGGGAGCTGTTTTTT.

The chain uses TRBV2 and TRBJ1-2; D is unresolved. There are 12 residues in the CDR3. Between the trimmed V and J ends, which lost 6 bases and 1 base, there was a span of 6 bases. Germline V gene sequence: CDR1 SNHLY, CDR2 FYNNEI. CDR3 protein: CASRRFNYGYTF. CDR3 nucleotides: TGTGCCAGCAGGAGATTTAACTATGGCTACACCTTC.

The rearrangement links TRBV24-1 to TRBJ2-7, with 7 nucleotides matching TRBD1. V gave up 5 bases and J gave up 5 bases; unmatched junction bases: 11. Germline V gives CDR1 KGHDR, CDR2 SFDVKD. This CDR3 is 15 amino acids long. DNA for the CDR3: TGTGCCACCAGTGGCGGAGGTAGAGGGGGCCACGAGCAGTACTTC. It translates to CATSGGGRGGHEQYF.

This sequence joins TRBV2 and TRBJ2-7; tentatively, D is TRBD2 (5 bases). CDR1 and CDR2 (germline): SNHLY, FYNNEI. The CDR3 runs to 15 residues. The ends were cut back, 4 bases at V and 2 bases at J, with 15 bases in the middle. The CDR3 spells CASSASLPRTYEQYF. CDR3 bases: TGTGCCAGCAGTGCTAGCCTACCCCGAACCTACGAGCAGTACTTC.

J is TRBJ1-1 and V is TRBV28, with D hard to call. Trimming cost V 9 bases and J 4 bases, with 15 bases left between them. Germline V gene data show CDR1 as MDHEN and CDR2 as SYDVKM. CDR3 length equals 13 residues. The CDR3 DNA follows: TGTGCCAGTCCGGGGTCCCCCGGCACTGAAGCTTTCTTT. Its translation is CASPGSPGTEAFF.

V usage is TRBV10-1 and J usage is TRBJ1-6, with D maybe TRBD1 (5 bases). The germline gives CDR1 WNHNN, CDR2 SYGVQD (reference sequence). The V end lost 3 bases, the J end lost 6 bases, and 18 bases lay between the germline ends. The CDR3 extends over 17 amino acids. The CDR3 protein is CASSDLGSGGGNSPLHF. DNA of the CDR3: TGCGCCAGCAGTGATCTGGGTAGCGGGGGGGGTAATTCACCCCTCCACTTT.

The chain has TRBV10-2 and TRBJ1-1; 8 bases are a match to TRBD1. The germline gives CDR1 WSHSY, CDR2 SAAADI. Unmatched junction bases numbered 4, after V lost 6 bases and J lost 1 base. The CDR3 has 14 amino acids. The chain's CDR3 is CASRGQGPNTEAFF. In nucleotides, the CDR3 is TGCGCCAGCAGAGGACAGGGACCGAACACTGAAGCTTTCTTT.

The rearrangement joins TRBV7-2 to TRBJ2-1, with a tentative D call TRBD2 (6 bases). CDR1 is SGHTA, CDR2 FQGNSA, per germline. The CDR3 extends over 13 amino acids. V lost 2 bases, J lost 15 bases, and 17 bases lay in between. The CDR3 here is CASSLFVSMGGFF. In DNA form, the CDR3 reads TGTGCCAGCAGCTTATTCGTGTCGATGGGGGGGTTCTTC.

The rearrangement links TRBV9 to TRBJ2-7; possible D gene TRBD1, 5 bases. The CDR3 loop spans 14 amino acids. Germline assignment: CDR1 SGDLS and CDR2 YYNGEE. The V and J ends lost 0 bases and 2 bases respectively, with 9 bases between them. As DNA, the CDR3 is TGTGCCAGCAGCGTAGAACACAGGCCCTACGAGCAGTACTTC. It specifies CASSVEHRPYEQYF. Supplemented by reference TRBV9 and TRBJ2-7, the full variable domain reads DSGVTQTPKHLITATGQRVTLRCSPRSGDLSVYWYQQSLDQGLQFLIQYYNGEERAKGNILERFSAQQFPDLHSELNLSSLELGDSALYFCASSVEHRPYEQYFGPGTRLTVT.

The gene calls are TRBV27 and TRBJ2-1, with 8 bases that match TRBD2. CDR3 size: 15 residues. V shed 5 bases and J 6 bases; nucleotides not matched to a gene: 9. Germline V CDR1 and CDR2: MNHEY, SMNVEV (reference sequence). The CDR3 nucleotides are TGTGCCAGCAGTAAAATGGTAGCGGGATTCAATGAGCAGTTCTTC. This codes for CASSKMVAGFNEQFF.

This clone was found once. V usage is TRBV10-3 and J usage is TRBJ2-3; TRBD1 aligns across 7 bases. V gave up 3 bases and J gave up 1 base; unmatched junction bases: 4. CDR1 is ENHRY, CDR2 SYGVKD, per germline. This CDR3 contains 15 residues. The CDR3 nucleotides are TGTGCCATCAGTGACGACAGGGCAGGCACAGATACGCAGTATTTT. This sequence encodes CAISDDRAGTDTQYF.

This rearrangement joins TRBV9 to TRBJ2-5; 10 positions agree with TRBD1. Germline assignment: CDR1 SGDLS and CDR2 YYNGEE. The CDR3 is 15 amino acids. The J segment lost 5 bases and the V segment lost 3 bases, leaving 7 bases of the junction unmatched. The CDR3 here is CASSAGDRGGETQYF. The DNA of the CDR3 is TGTGCCAGCAGCGCGGGGGACAGGGGAGGGGAGACCCAGTACTTC.

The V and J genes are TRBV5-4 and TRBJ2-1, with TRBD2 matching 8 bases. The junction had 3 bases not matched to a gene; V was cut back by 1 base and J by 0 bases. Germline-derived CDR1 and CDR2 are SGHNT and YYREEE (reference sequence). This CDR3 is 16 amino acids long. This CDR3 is CASSLRSGSSYNEQFF. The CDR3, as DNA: TGTGCCAGCAGCTTGCGGAGCGGGAGCTCCTACAATGAGCAGTTCTTC.

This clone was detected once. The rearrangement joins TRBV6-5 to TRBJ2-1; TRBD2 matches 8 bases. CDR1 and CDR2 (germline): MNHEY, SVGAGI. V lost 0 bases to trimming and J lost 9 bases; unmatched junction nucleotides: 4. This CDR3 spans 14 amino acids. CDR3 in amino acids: CASSYSSGGFEQFF. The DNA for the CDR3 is TGTGCCAGCAGTTACTCGAGCGGGGGCTTTGAGCAGTTCTTC.

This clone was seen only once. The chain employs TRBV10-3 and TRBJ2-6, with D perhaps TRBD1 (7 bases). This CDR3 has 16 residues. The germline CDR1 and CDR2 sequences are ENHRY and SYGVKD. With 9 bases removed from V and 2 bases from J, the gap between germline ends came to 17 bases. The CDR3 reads CAIKTGEEAGANVLTF. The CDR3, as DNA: TGTGCCATAAAAACAGGGGAGGAGGCTGGGGCCAACGTCCTGACTTTC.

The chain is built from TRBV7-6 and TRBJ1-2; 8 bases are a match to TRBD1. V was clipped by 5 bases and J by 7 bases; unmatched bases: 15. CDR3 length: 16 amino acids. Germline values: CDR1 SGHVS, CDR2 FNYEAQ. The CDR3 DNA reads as TGTGCCAGCAGCCCCCGGACGGACAGGGAATCGCGTGGCTACACCTTC. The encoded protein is CASSPRTDRESRGYTF.

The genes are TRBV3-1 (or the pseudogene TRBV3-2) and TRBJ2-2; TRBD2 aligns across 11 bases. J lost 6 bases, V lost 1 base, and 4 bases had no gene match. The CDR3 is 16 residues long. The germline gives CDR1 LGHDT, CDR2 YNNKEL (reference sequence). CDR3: CASSQGGTSGAGELFF. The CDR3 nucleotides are TGTGCCAGCAGCCAAGGAGGGACTAGCGGAGCCGGGGAGCTGTTTTTT.

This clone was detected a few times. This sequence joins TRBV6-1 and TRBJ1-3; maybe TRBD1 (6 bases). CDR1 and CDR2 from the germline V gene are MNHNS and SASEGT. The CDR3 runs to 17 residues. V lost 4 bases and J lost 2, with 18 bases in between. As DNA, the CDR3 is TGTGCCAGCAGTGCCCTGACAGGATCTAAGGCTGGAAACACCATATATTTT. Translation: CASSALTGSKAGNTIYF.